This TCR beta chain was captured by sequencing in a study of T cell responses to AZD1222 COVID-19 vaccine. Study results and caveats: Clonal diversity may have been underestimated in mostly white British donors. With dominance at 160-218 and 743-854, vaccine-associated CD4 TCRs spanned spike. Vaccination with two AZD1222 doses was followed by a rise in Spike-specific TCR breadth and depth. The study reported that nearly half of spike-specific TCRs target unmutated variant regions.

There are 16 residues in the CDR3. Trimming cost V 5 bases and J 1 base; bases outside gene matches: 10. Germline V CDR1 and CDR2: MDHEN, SYDVKM. Produced via immunoSEQ multiplex PCR; TCRdb's table is partial and in-frame only. The repertoire has fewer than 200,000 clones, around 89% of them found once; the top ten carry approximately 4.2%. As for this clone: Its antigen is currently unknown.

The V call is TRBV28, the J call TRBJ1-1, with 7 bases aligning to TRBD1. This material consisted of peripheral blood, taken 28 days after the second dose of the MenACWY control vaccine. The sequence derives from an adult who received the MenACWY meningococcal vaccine as a control. The DNA of the CDR3 is TGTGCCAGCAGTCTCCCCGGACAGGTCCGGAACACTGAAGCTTTCTTT. It is translated as CASSLPGQVRNTEAFF.